These 22 T cell receptor beta chains originate from one sample sequenced in a study of blood T cell repertoires in COVID-19. The assay was immunoSEQ multiplex PCR, and TCRdb's table has in-frame clones only and misses some. The sample gives about 270,000 clones, about 88% of which show up once; 3% is in the top ten. What was sequenced was PBMCs or T cells enriched from blood (not recorded which). These receptors came from a woman aged 45 to 65 who had recovered from COVID-19.

The chain couples TRBV29-1 to TRBJ2-7; TRBD2 matches 7 bases. Germline V gene sequence: CDR1 SQVTM, CDR2 ANQGSEA. This CDR3 has 15 amino acids. Losses at the gene ends were 7 bases for V and 5 bases for J; bases not matched to a gene: 17. The CDR3 nucleotides read TGCAGCGCTGACTATGGGGCGGGAGTAGGAAACGAGCAGTACTTC. It yields the protein CSADYGAGVGNEQYF.

The chain joins TRBV9 to TRBJ2-3; 11 bases agree with TRBD2. Germline V gives CDR1 SGDLS, CDR2 YYNGEE. The CDR3 has 18 amino acids. Unmatched junction bases numbered 12, after V lost 4 bases and J lost 2 bases. The CDR3 here is CASSFSSGRYTNTDTQYF. Written as DNA, the CDR3 is TGTGCCAGCAGCTTCTCTAGCGGGAGGTACACCAACACAGATACGCAGTATTTT.

This chain connects TRBV19 to TRBJ1-1, with a weak D call TRBD1 (6 bases). This CDR3 contains 13 residues. The germline V gene encodes CDR1 LNHDA and CDR2 SQIVND (reference sequence). The V end lost 4 bases, the J end lost 4 bases, and 10 bases lay between the germline ends. The CDR3 DNA is TGTGCCAGTAGTAGACAGGTGGGCACTGAAGCTTTCTTT. Its translation is CASSRQVGTEAFF. The whole variable domain, filled in from reference TRBV19 and TRBJ1-1, reads DGGITQSPKYLFRKEGQNVTLSCEQNLNHDAMYWYRQDPGQGLRLIYYSQIVNDFQKGDIAEGYSVSREKKESFPLTVTSAQKNPTAFYLCASSRQVGTEAFFGQGTRLTVV.

The V call is TRBV7-2, the J call TRBJ2-3; 9 nucleotides match TRBD2. Germline V gene data show CDR1 as SGHTA and CDR2 as FQGNSA. J gave up 6 bases and V 10 bases, and 14 bases lay outside the gene matches. The CDR3 has 15 residues. CDR3 protein: CATSGVAGEYDTQYF. As DNA, the CDR3 is TGTGCCACCTCTGGAGTAGCGGGAGAATATGATACGCAGTATTTT.

This clone was counted once. The CDR3 region has the DNA TGTGCCAGCGGGACAGGGGGCTATCAGCCCCAGCATTTT. Translation: CASGTGGYQPQHF. V is TRBV2 and J is TRBJ1-5; TRBD1 matches 12 bases. The germline gives CDR1 SNHLY, CDR2 FYNNEI. The CDR3 totals 13 residues. J lost 5 bases, V lost 8 bases, and 1 base had no gene match.

This clone was seen a handful of times. The chain employs TRBV9 and TRBJ2-2; unclear D gene. Germline V gene lookup returns CDR1 SGDLS and CDR2 YYNGEE. Trimming took 2 bases from V and 6 from J, leaving 11 bases between them. The CDR3 is 14 residues long. CDR3 sequence: CASSVVLGPGELFF. The CDR3 nucleotides are TGTGCCAGCAGCGTGGTCCTAGGTCCCGGGGAGCTGTTTTTT. Full variable domain (rest looked up from reference TRBV9 and TRBJ2-2): DSGVTQTPKHLITATGQRVTLRCSPRSGDLSVYWYQQSLDQGLQFLIQYYNGEERAKGNILERFSAQQFPDLHSELNLSSLELGDSALYFCASSVVLGPGELFFGEGSRLTVL.

The chain joins TRBV28 to TRBJ1-2; D remains unclear. The V end was cut by 3 bases, the J end by 2 bases, with 7 bases between. CDR3 length: 13 amino acids. CDR1 MDHEN and CDR2 SYDVKM come from the germline V gene. In DNA, the CDR3 is TGTGCCAGCAGTTTTTCAGAAAACTATGGCTACACCTTC. It yields the protein CASSFSENYGYTF.

The CDR3 bases are TGTGCCAGCAGTCGTCTAGCGGGGATGGCAGATACGCAGTATTTT. Translation gives CASSRLAGMADTQYF. The chain is built from TRBV7-2 and TRBJ2-3, with 9 bases lining up with TRBD2. The CDR3 totals 15 residues. The V gene's germline CDR1 is SGHTA and CDR2 FQGNSA. V lost 6 bases, J lost 4 bases, and 8 bases stayed unmatched.

The gene calls are TRBV9 and TRBJ2-5; D not certain. V lost 0 bases, J lost 1 base, and 10 bases lay in between. The germline V gene encodes CDR1 SGDLS and CDR2 YYNGEE. The CDR3 runs 15 residues. In DNA, the CDR3 is TGTGCCAGCAGCGTAGACGGAGCCCCCCAAGAGACCCAGTACTTC. It encodes CASSVDGAPQETQYF.

The chain joins TRBV5-6 to TRBJ2-7; 14 bases map to TRBD2. The germline V gene encodes CDR1 SGHDT and CDR2 YYEEEE. The CDR3 extends over 18 amino acids. The junction had 10 bases not matched to a gene; V was cut back by 3 bases and J by 2 bases. CDR3 bases: TGTGCCAGCAGCTCTGGGACTAGCGGGAGAAATCCCACCTACGAGCAGTACTTC. Protein product: CASSSGTSGRNPTYEQYF.

The genes are TRBV4-3 and TRBJ2-7; the match to TRBD2 covers 11 bases. CDR3 length: 15 residues. Germline CDR1 reads LGHNA; CDR2 reads YSLEER. V lost 0 bases and J lost 6; bases outside the gene matches: 4. The CDR3 DNA reads TGCGCCAGCAGCCAAGAACTAGCGGGAGCCCCCGAGCAGTACTTC. The encoded protein is CASSQELAGAPEQYF.

In this sample, this clone turned up a few times. This chain uses TRBV6-5 with TRBJ2-5; no clear D. Trimming took off 0 bases at V and 1 base at J, with 3 bases between the two ends. The CDR3 has 13 residues. The germline V gene has CDR1 MNHEY and CDR2 SVGAGI. The CDR3 coding sequence is TGTGCCAGCAGTTACTCTCGCCAAGAGACCCAGTACTTC. It encodes CASSYSRQETQYF.

The rearrangement joins TRBV28 to TRBJ2-7; 7 bases are shared with TRBD1. Germline CDR1 reads MDHEN; CDR2 reads SYDVKM. After removal of 3 bases from V and 6 bases from J, the junction contained 8 bases not matched to a gene. The CDR3 consists of 14 residues. In DNA, the CDR3 is TGTGCCAGCAGTTTGGTCGTATCAGGGGGCGAGCAGTACTTC. This sequence encodes CASSLVVSGGEQYF.

The V and J genes are TRBV9 and TRBJ1-3; 7 bases match TRBD1. With 3 bases clipped from V and 1 base from J, the junction kept 1 base outside the gene matches. Germline V gene sequence: CDR1 SGDLS, CDR2 YYNGEE. The CDR3 covers 14 residues. CDR3 protein: CASSDRGSGNTIYF. CDR3 DNA sequence: TGTGCCAGCAGCGACAGGGGATCTGGAAACACCATATATTTT.

The chain joins TRBV6-6 to TRBJ2-1, with 9 bases aligning to TRBD2. After removal of 7 bases from V and 1 base from J, the junction contained 5 bases not matched to a gene. Germline assignment: CDR1 MNHNY and CDR2 SVGAGI (reference sequence). This CDR3 spans 15 amino acids. Here the CDR3 DNA reads TGTGCCAGCACCGAGACTAGCGGATCCTACAATGAGCAGTTCTTC. Translated: CASTETSGSYNEQFF.

Of note for this clone: Distinct nucleotide sequences in the sample also encode this CDR3. CDR3 nucleotides: TGTGCCAGTAGCCGAGCGGGCGATCAGCCCCAGCATTTT. Translating gives CASSRAGDQPQHF. The chain is built from TRBV19 and TRBJ1-5; D unresolved. The ends were cut back, 6 bases at V and 5 bases at J, with 11 bases in the middle. Germline-derived CDR1 and CDR2 are LNHDA and SQIVND (reference sequence). This CDR3 has 13 amino acids.

This sequence joins TRBV5-5 and TRBJ1-5, with 8 bases lining up with TRBD1. The CDR3 has 16 amino acids. Germline V gene data show CDR1 as SGHKS and CDR2 as YYEKEE (reference sequence). J was trimmed by 0 bases and V by 0 bases; bases with no gene match: 2. The CDR3 protein is CASSLGQGISNQPQHF. CDR3 nucleotide sequence: TGTGCCAGCAGCTTGGGACAGGGGATTAGCAATCAGCCCCAGCATTTT.

The chain combines TRBV30 with TRBJ1-2; D uncertain. Looked up from germline, CDR1 is GTSNPN and CDR2 is SVGIG (reference sequence). The CDR3 contains 13 residues. Trimming left V 0 bases short and J 4 bases short, with 9 bases between. As DNA, the CDR3 is TGTGCCTGGAGTGTACAACGATCCTATGGCTACACCTTC. Its translation: CAWSVQRSYGYTF.

V and J are TRBV14 and TRBJ2-1, with unresolved D. CDR1 and CDR2 (germline): SGHDN, FVKESK. The CDR3 loop spans 14 amino acids. V gave up 0 bases and J gave up 2 bases, with 5 bases separating them. CDR3 DNA sequence: TGTGCCAGCAGCCAAGATTCCACCTACAATGAGCAGTTCTTC. As protein: CASSQDSTYNEQFF.

The sample holds one count of this clone. This sequence joins TRBV7-2 and TRBJ2-2; 14 bases fit TRBD2. The trim removed 5 bases at V and 11 bases at J, leaving 4 bases unmatched. The CDR3 has 14 residues. CDR1 SGHTA and CDR2 FQGNSA come from the germline V gene. CDR3: CASSAGLAGDELFF. The CDR3 bases are TGTGCCAGCAGCGCGGGACTAGCGGGAGATGAGCTGTTTTTT.

This sequence joins TRBV30 and TRBJ1-2; D possibly corresponds to TRBD1 (6 bases). Germline V gene lookup returns CDR1 GTSNPN and CDR2 SVGIG (reference sequence). The CDR3 totals 14 residues. V shed 4 bases and J shed 4 bases, with 16 bases lying between them. CDR3 sequence (DNA): TGTGCCTGGACCGGGACATCCATCCGCTATGGCTACACCTTC. This sequence encodes CAWTGTSIRYGYTF.

The chain combines TRBV7-2 with TRBJ2-7; D remains unclear. Germline CDR1 is SGHTA and CDR2 is FQGNSA. This CDR3 comprises 13 residues. The ends were cut back, 2 bases at V and 4 bases at J, with 9 bases in the middle. CDR3: CASSLRREYEQYF. CDR3 sequence (DNA): TGTGCCAGCAGCTTAAGGAGAGAGTACGAGCAGTACTTC.